The sequence of this T cell receptor (beta chain) was determined in a study of T cell responses to AZD1222 COVID-19 vaccine. Measured with immunoSEQ multiplex PCR; TCRdb has only the in-frame clones, and not every one. The sample lists about 190,000 clones, about nine tenths occurring once. The CDR3 covers 15 residues. V lost 3 bases and J lost 0; bases outside the gene matches: 6. Germline values: CDR1 SGHRS, CDR2 YFSETQ. The genes are TRBV5-1 and TRBJ2-7, with TRBD1 matching over 7 bases. The starting material was peripheral blood, obtained on day 0 of AZD1222 vaccination. This sequence originates from an adult in good health. The CDR3 DNA reads TGCGCCAGCAGCTATCCCGGGACAGACTCCTACGAGCAGTACTTC. It yields the protein CASSYPGTDSYEQYF.